This entry lists 14 T cell receptor beta chains sequenced from one sample in a study of blood T cell repertoires in COVID-19. The method was immunoSEQ multiplex PCR; TCRdb's version includes in-frame clones alone and lacks a portion of them. The sample holds about 210,000 clones; under 95% are singletons and the top ten take under 1.5%. The sequenced sample was peripheral blood. The receptors here all came from a man younger than 40 with acute or convalescent COVID-19.

The chain employs TRBV3-1 (or the pseudogene TRBV3-2) and TRBJ1-3; D remains ambiguous. Germline lookup yields CDR1 LGHDT and CDR2 YNNKEL (reference sequence). This CDR3 contains 14 residues. Trimming cost V 4 bases and J 1 base, with 8 bases left between them. CDR3 region: CASSRLGSGNTIYF. In DNA, the CDR3 is TGTGCCAGCAGCCGTCTCGGGTCTGGAAACACCATATATTTT.

The chain is built from TRBV19 and TRBJ2-7, with D perhaps TRBD2 (7 bases). Trimming removed 7 bases at V and 6 bases at J, with 22 bases between. CDR1 is LNHDA, CDR2 SQIVND, per germline (reference sequence). CDR3 length equals 15 residues. The CDR3 region has the DNA TGTGCCAGTAATCCGAAGGTTGGGGGGGCGAGCGAGCAGTACTTC. The encoded protein is CASNPKVGGASEQYF.

The V and J genes are TRBV5-6 and TRBJ2-7; D is possibly TRBD1 (5 bases). The CDR3 length is 13 residues. CDR1 and CDR2 from the germline V gene are SGHDT and YYEEEE. Trimming removed 2 bases from V and 3 bases from J, with 9 bases in between. DNA of the CDR3: TGTGCCAGCAGCTTACGAAGGGGCTACGAGCAGTACTTC. The encoded protein is CASSLRRGYEQYF.

The rearrangement uses TRBV5-6 and TRBJ2-7; no definite D call. V lost 0 bases and J lost 3, with 4 bases in between. The CDR3 contains 12 residues. CDR1 is SGHDT, CDR2 YYEEEE, per germline. The CDR3 nucleotides are TGTGCCAGCAGCTTGGTACACTACGAGCAGTACTTC. Translation gives CASSLVHYEQYF.

This rearrangement joins TRBV7-2 to TRBJ2-1; 9 positions agree with TRBD2. The length of the CDR3 is 16 residues. The junction had 7 bases not matched to a gene; V was cut back by 3 bases and J by 4 bases. Germline CDR1 is SGHTA and CDR2 is FQGNSA. CDR3 in amino acids: CASSFKIAGEYNEQFF. In DNA form, the CDR3 reads TGTGCCAGCAGCTTCAAGATAGCGGGGGAGTACAATGAGCAGTTCTTC.

The chain recombines TRBV27 with TRBJ2-5, with 7 bases that match TRBD2. The germline gives CDR1 MNHEY, CDR2 SMNVEV (reference sequence). The J segment lost 4 bases and the V segment lost 3 bases, leaving 11 bases of the junction unmatched. This CDR3 is 16 amino acids long. CDR3 loop: CASSFVAGRLGETQYF. CDR3 sequence (DNA): TGTGCCAGCAGTTTCGTAGCGGGCAGATTGGGAGAGACCCAGTACTTC.

This clone was detected once. The rearrangement uses TRBV7-9 and TRBJ2-7, with 7 bases aligning to TRBD2. Germline lookup yields CDR1 SEHNR and CDR2 FQNEAQ (reference sequence). V gave up 1 base and J gave up 1 base; unmatched junction bases: 7. The CDR3 has 16 amino acids. CDR3 DNA: TGTGCCAGCAGCTTAGACCGGGGGAGGGGTTCCTACGAGCAGTACTTC. Translation: CASSLDRGRGSYEQYF.

The chain is built from TRBV10-3 and TRBJ2-1; D possibly corresponds to TRBD1 (5 bases). The CDR3 runs 16 residues. Trimming took 0 bases from V and 3 from J, leaving 12 bases between them. Germline assignment: CDR1 ENHRY and CDR2 SYGVKD. The CDR3 reads CAISESGGALYNEQFF. The CDR3 DNA reads as TGTGCCATCAGTGAGTCGGGTGGGGCACTCTACAATGAGCAGTTCTTC.

This clone was counted once. The V call is TRBV6-5, the J call TRBJ2-7, with a tentative D call TRBD2 (6 bases). Per the germline V gene, CDR1 is MNHEY and CDR2 is SVGAGI. V shed 2 bases and J shed 3 bases, with 11 bases lying between them. The CDR3 consists of 14 residues. CDR3 protein: CASSYRGSLYEQYF. Written as DNA, the CDR3 is TGTGCCAGCAGTTACCGGGGGTCACTCTACGAGCAGTACTTC.

The chain recombines TRBV24-1 with TRBJ2-1; a weak D match, TRBD2 (5 bases). V shed 4 bases and J shed 2 bases, with 14 bases lying between them. The CDR3 length is 16 residues. Germline V gives CDR1 KGHDR, CDR2 SFDVKD. The chain's CDR3 is CATSEPSGGAYNEQFF. DNA for the CDR3: TGTGCCACCAGTGAGCCAAGCGGAGGCGCCTACAATGAGCAGTTCTTC.

The V gene is TRBV19, the J gene TRBJ2-7; TRBD2 is a possible D gene (6 bases). CDR3 size: 14 residues. Germline V gene sequence: CDR1 LNHDA, CDR2 SQIVND (reference sequence). Deletions cut 3 bases from V and 2 bases from J, with 11 bases between. The CDR3 loop is CASSMRRGTYEQYF. The CDR3 coding sequence is TGTGCCAGTAGTATGAGGCGCGGGACCTACGAGCAGTACTTC.

The CDR3 DNA reads TGCGCCAGCAGCTTGTCAGCTAACTATGGCTACACCTTC. It codes for CASSLSANYGYTF. The chain employs TRBV5-1 and TRBJ1-2; D uncertain. V was trimmed by 1 base and J by 0 bases, leaving 4 bases between them. Germline assignment: CDR1 SGHRS and CDR2 YFSETQ. The CDR3 runs to 13 residues. Drawing the rest from reference TRBV5-1 and TRBJ1-2, the complete variable domain is KAGVTQTPRYLIKTRGQQVTLSCSPISGHRSVSWYQQTPGQGLQFLFEYFSETQRNKGNFPGRFSGRQFSNSRSEMNVSTLELGDSALYLCASSLSANYGYTFGSGTRLTVV.

This clone was counted a single time. The V call is TRBV5-5, the J call TRBJ2-7; maybe TRBD1 (6 bases). This CDR3 comprises 13 residues. Germline V lookup: CDR1 SGHKS, CDR2 YYEKEE (reference sequence). Trimming shortened V by 2 bases and J by 5 bases, and 11 bases separated the two germline ends. CDR3 sequence reads: CASSFLQGNEQYF. The CDR3 bases are TGTGCCAGCAGCTTTCTCCAGGGGAACGAGCAGTACTTC. Supplemented by reference TRBV5-5 and TRBJ2-7, the full variable domain reads DAGVTQSPTHLIKTRGQQVTLRCSPISGHKSVSWYQQVLGQGPQFIFQYYEKEERGRGNFPDRFSARQFPNYSSELNVNALLLGDSALYLCASSFLQGNEQYFGPGTRLTVT.

V usage is TRBV30 and J usage is TRBJ2-2; the D gene is possibly TRBD2 (5 bases). Trimming cost V 0 bases and J 0 bases, with 17 bases left between them. Germline values: CDR1 GTSNPN, CDR2 SVGIG (reference sequence). This CDR3 spans 18 amino acids. CDR3 protein: CAWSVPGLWAPNTGELFF. DNA of the CDR3: TGTGCCTGGAGTGTACCGGGATTGTGGGCACCGAACACCGGGGAGCTGTTTTTT.